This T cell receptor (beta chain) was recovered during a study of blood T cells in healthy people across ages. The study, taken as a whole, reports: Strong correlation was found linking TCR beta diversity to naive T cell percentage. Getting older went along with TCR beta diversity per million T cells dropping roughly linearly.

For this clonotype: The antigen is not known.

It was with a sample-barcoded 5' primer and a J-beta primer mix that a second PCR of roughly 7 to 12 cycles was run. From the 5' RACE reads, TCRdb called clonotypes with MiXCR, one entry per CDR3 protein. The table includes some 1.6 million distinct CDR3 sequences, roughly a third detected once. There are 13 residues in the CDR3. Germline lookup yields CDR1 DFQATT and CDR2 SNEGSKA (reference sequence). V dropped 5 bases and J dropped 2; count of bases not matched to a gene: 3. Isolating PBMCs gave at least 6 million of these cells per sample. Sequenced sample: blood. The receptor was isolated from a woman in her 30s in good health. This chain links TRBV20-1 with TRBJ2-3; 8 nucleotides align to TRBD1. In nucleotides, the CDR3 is TGCAGTGCTGGACAGGGCCCCACAGATACGCAGTATTTT. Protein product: CSAGQGPTDTQYF.